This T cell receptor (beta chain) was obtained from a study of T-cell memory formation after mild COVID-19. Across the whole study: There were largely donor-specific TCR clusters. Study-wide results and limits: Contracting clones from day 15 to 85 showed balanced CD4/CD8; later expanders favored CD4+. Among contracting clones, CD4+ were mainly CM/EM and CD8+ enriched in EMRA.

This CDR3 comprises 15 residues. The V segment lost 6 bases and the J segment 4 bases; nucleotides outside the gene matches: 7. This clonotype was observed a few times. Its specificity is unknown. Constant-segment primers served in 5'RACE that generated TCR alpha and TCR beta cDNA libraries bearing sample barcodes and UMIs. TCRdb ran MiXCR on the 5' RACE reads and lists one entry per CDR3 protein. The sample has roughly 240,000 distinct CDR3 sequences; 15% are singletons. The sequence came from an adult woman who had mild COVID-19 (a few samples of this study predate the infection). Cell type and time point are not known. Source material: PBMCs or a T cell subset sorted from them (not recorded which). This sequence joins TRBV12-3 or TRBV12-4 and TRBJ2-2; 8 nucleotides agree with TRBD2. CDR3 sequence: CASSFAGGGTGELFF. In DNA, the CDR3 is TGTGCCAGCAGCTTCGCGGGGGGAGGCACCGGGGAGCTGTTTTTT.